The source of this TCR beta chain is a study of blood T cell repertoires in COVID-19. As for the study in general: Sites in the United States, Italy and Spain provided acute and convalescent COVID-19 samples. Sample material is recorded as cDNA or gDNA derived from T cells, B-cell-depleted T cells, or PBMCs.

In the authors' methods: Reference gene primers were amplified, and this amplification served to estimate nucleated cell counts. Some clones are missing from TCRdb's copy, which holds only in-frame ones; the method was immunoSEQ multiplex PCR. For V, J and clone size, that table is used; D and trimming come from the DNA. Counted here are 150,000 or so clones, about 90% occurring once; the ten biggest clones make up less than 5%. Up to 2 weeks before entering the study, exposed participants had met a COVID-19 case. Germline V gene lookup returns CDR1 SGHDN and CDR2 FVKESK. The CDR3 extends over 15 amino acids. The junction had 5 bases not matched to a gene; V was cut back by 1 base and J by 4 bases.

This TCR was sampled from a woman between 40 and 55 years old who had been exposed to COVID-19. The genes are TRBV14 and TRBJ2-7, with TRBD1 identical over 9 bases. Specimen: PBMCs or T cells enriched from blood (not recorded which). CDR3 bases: TGTGCCAGCAGCCAAGTCGGGACAGGGATGTACGAGCAGTACTTC. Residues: CASSQVGTGMYEQYF.